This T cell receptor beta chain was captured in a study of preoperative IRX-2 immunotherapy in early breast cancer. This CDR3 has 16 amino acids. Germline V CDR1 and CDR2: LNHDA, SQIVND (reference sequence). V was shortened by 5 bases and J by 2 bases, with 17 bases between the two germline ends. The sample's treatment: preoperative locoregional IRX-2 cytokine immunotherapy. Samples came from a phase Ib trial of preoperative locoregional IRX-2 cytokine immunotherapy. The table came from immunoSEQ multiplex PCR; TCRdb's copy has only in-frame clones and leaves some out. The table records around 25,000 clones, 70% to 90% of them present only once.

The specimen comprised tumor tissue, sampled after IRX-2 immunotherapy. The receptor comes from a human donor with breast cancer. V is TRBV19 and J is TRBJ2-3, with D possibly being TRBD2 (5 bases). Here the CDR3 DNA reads TGTGCCAGTAGTCGAGGGCTCGACCGACACACAGATACGCAGTATTTT. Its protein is CASSRGLDRHTDTQYF.